The entry that follows covers one T cell receptor (beta chain) sequence. This record belongs to a study of radiotherapy plus CTLA-4 blockade in lung cancer. Assay used: immunoSEQ multiplex PCR; TCRdb lists only in-frame clones, some missing. The sample lists 34,000 or so clones; roughly four fifths were seen once. V shed 3 bases and J 8 bases; nucleotides not matched to a gene: 12. The germline gives CDR1 SGDLS, CDR2 YYNGEE. This CDR3 is built from 17 residues. This clonotype was obtained from a human donor with non-small cell lung cancer that progressed on radiotherapy plus ipilimumab. The source material was peripheral blood, sampled from a patient treated with radiotherapy plus ipilimumab. The chain couples TRBV9 to TRBJ2-2; 11 nucleotides agree with TRBD1. CDR3 in amino acids: CASSEALGTGGSGELFF. CDR3 DNA: TGTGCCAGCAGCGAGGCCCTCGGGACAGGGGGGTCGGGGGAGCTGTTTTTT.